The TCR beta chain described here comes from a study of blood T cell repertoires in COVID-19. Study-level background: PBMCs, B-cell-depleted T cells, or T cells provided the cDNA or gDNA that made up the material.

Cohort placement rested on clinical history that participants reported themselves. Donors of Cohort 3 who recovered were those that had two negative PCRs, clearance, or symptom resolution. TCRdb's table, derived via immunoSEQ multiplex PCR, lists solely in-frame clones and lacks some. This sample has 80,000 to 130,000 clones, with roughly 85% found just once. This CDR3 comprises 13 residues. The V end was cut by 1 base, the J end by 0 bases, with 4 bases between. Looked up from germline, CDR1 is SGHRS and CDR2 is YFSETQ. This clone has just a few counts. The sequence derives from a woman in her forties or fifties who had recovered from COVID-19. J is TRBJ1-1 and V is TRBV5-1; D not resolved. The sample comprised PBMCs or T cells enriched from blood (not recorded which). The CDR3 loop is CASSLYLNTEAFF. Written as DNA, the CDR3 is TGCGCCAGCAGCTTGTATCTGAACACTGAAGCTTTCTTT.